This note documents a single T cell receptor beta chain sequence. No antigen is known for it. One base away there is no much larger clone; base qualities are not given. Each collaborating institution followed its own protocols to collect whole blood in K2EDTA tubes. For TCRbeta analysis, collaborators shipped samples in one of three forms: frozen whole blood, isolated PBMCs, or DNA extracted from either of those sample types. This sample stems from a study of blood T cell repertoires in COVID-19 (dated by TCRdb to between 2020 and 2021). In the study overall: Samples from collaborators originated in the United States, Italy and Spain and spanned both the acute and convalescent phases of COVID-19. Where available, HLA class I and class II types were obtained from metadata supplied by the sample provider rather than from assay-based typing. The prospective study material was composed of cDNA or gDNA derived from T cells, B-cell-depleted T cells, or PBMCs. The samples were drawn from two sources: the first 160 participants of the ongoing ImmuneRACE study, and some 1,300 subjects contributed by 6 global collaborators. The dataset comprised deeply sampled blood TCRbeta repertoires from subjects exposed to, actively infected with, or recovered from COVID-19. Nearly every sample came with metadata listing a de-identified subject ID, COVID-19 status, age in years and sex. The repertoires were released in a freely available public database intended as a resource for research on the immune response to SARS-CoV-2. Broad study findings and their caveats: Clinical and demographic metadata were provided uncurated, with the amount varying by source and participant.

TCRbeta CDR3 regions were amplified from genomic DNA by means of the immunoSEQ Assay, a bias-controlled multiplex PCR. Processing in the source paper ran as follows. Within the assay, amplification of reference gene primers was used to estimate how many nucleated cells each sample contained. To quantify the absolute abundance of each unique TCRbeta CDR3 rearrangement, sequence reads were collapsed and filtered. For each sample, productive Simpson clonality was calculated as the square root of Simpson's diversity index over productive rearrangements. Here the immuneACCESS table is served through TCRdb, limited to in-frame sequences with V and J called. Missing clones are a known gap in these copies; in checked studies unresolved V genes cover under half, and the rest lacks a known reason. V and J calls plus clone size are reproduced from that table; the DNA served to infer D and trimming. The sample contains approximately 65,000 clones, about 94% of them found a single time. 2.5% to 3% of the sample comes from the top ten.

Cut back by 9 bases and 0 bases, the V and J ends lie 15 bases apart. The germline V gene yields LGHNT for CDR1 and FRNRAP for CDR2. Including the terminal cysteine and phenylalanine, the CDR3 comprises 14 residues. Only CDR3 DNA is held: 42 bases, read in frame from base 1. Material: peripheral blood. The source is a man aged 70-80 years with active COVID-19. Here the chain combines TRBV12-5 and TRBJ2-7, with TRBD1 tentatively as D gene (6 bases match). The DNA reads as follows: TGTGCTAGCTCCACAGGGTATAGCTCCTACGAGCAGTACTTC. Its translation reads: CASSTGYSSYEQYF. The full variable domain, with segments outside the CDR3 supplied by the reference TRBV12-5 and TRBJ2-7 proteins, appears as DARVTQTPRHKVTEMGQEVTMRCQPILGHNTVFWYRQTMMQGLELLAYFRNRAPLDDSGMPKDRFSAEMPDATLATLKIQPSEPRDSAVYFCASSTGYSSYEQYFGPGTRLTVT.